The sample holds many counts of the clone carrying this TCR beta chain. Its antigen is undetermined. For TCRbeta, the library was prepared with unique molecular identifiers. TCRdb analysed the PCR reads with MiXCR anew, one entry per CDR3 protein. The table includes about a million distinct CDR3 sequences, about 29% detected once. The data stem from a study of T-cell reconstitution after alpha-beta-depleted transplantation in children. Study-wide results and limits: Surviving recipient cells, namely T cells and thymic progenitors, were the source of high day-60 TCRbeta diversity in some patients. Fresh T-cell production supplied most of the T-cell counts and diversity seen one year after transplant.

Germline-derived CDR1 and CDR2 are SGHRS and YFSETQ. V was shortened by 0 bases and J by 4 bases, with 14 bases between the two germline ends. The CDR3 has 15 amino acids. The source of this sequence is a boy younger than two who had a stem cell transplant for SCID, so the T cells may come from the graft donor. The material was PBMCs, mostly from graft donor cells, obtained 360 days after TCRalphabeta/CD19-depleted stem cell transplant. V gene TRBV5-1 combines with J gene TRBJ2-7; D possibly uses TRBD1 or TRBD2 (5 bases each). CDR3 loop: CASSLGLGRNYEQYF. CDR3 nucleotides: TGCGCCAGCAGCTTGGGGTTGGGACGCAATTACGAGCAGTACTTC.